Presented here are 9 T cell receptor beta chains from one specimen sequenced in a study of response to subunit inactivated influenza vaccine. TCRdb re-called the RT-PCR reads with MiXCR, one entry per CDR3 protein. The data contain roughly 670,000 distinct CDR3 sequences, around 15% of them singletons. The specimen comprised PBMCs from blood, sampled less than 15 days before vaccination. These receptors came from a man in his forties or fifties who received an inactivated influenza vaccine.

This clonotype showed up just a few times. The chain combines TRBV7-8 with TRBJ2-1; D may match TRBD1 or TRBD2 (5 bases each). This CDR3 is built from 15 residues. Trimming removed 5 bases at V and 3 bases at J, with 14 bases between. The V gene's germline CDR1 is SGHVS and CDR2 FQNEAQ. Here the CDR3 DNA reads TGTGCCAGCAGCGGGGGACCCGGGAACTACAATGAGCAGTTCTTC. It is translated as CASSGGPGNYNEQFF.

The genes are TRBV20-1 and TRBJ2-7; 9 nucleotides match TRBD2. Trimming cost V 7 bases and J 2 bases; bases outside gene matches: 9. The CDR3 length is 14 residues. CDR1 DFQATT and CDR2 SNEGSKA come from the germline V gene (reference sequence). This chain's CDR3 is CSVKTSGITYEQYF. The CDR3 bases are TGCAGTGTCAAGACTAGCGGCATAACCTACGAGCAGTACTTC.

This chain uses TRBV4-3 with TRBJ1-2; D remains ambiguous. Germline V lookup: CDR1 LGHNA, CDR2 YSLEER. Trimming took off 0 bases at V and 3 bases at J, with 20 bases between the two ends. This CDR3 comprises 18 residues. CDR3 nucleotides: TGCGCCAGCAGCCAAGAACCCCGCCGAGGCGCTGCTGACTATGGCTACACCTTC. It translates to CASSQEPRRGAADYGYTF.

V usage is TRBV4-2 and J usage is TRBJ1-1; D remains ambiguous. This CDR3 is 15 amino acids long. Between the trimmed V and J ends, which lost 1 base and 5 bases, there was a span of 14 bases. The germline V gene has CDR1 LGHNA and CDR2 YNFKEQ. The CDR3 loop is CASSQGARSPTEAFF. CDR3 sequence (DNA): TGTGCCAGCAGCCAAGGCGCCAGGTCCCCAACTGAAGCTTTCTTT.

There are a few counts of this clonotype. The chain uses TRBV11-2 and TRBJ2-3; D remains unclear. The CDR3 sequence is 13 residues long. V lost 5 bases, J lost 11 bases, and 17 bases lay in between. The germline CDR1 and CDR2 sequences are SGHAT and FQNNGV. CDR3: CASSPRSAFQQYF. The DNA of the CDR3 is TGTGCCAGCAGCCCTCGGTCAGCTTTCCAGCAGTATTTT.

This clonotype occurred many times. The rearrangement links TRBV5-1 to TRBJ2-7, with D perhaps being TRBD1 or TRBD2 (5 bases each). Germline V gives CDR1 SGHRS, CDR2 YFSETQ. V was shortened by 5 bases and J by 4 bases, with 13 bases between the two germline ends. This CDR3 is built from 13 residues. The CDR3 region is CASRWSGGYEQYF. Here the CDR3 DNA reads TGCGCCAGCAGATGGAGTGGGGGTTACGAGCAGTACTTC.

This clonotype was seen only a few times. The chain recombines TRBV20-1 with TRBJ1-2, with a weak D call TRBD1 (5 bases). This CDR3 comprises 14 residues. Trimming left V 6 bases short and J 7 bases short, with 21 bases between. Germline V gene data show CDR1 as DFQATT and CDR2 as SNEGSKA (reference sequence). The CDR3 loop reads CSAAFWGGVGGYTF. As DNA, the CDR3 is TGCAGTGCCGCCTTCTGGGGGGGAGTAGGTGGCTACACCTTC.

The table lists this clonotype with a few counts. The chain links TRBV7-8 to TRBJ2-7, with 9 nucleotides matching TRBD2. The CDR3 has 14 residues. Germline-derived CDR1 and CDR2 are SGHVS and FQNEAQ. The trim removed 5 bases at V and 2 bases at J, leaving 4 bases unmatched. The chain's CDR3 is CASSPSGGTYEQYF. CDR3 DNA sequence: TGTGCCAGCAGCCCAAGCGGGGGGACCTACGAGCAGTACTTC.

This rearrangement joins TRBV5-1 to TRBJ1-1; D might be TRBD1 (6 bases). The CDR3 consists of 15 residues. Trimming cost V 2 bases and J 1 base, with 12 bases left between them. CDR1 and CDR2 from the germline V gene are SGHRS and YFSETQ. As DNA, the CDR3 is TGCGCCAGCAGCTTTGAGGGGGGGGCGAACACTGAAGCTTTCTTT. Protein: CASSFEGGANTEAFF.